One and the same sample provided the 17 T cell receptor beta chains below, sequenced in a study of CD8 T cells in ankylosing spondylitis. TCRdb re-analysed the 5' RACE reads in MiXCR, keeping a single row per CDR3 protein. This table holds approximately 110,000 distinct CDR3 sequences, under 30% found once. Specimen: synovial fluid, either unsorted or a sorted T cell fraction (not recorded which). Receptors originate from a male donor with ankylosing spondylitis.

V and J are TRBV6-1 and TRBJ2-7; no clear D gene. Trimming left V 5 bases short and J 5 bases short, with 16 bases between. The CDR3 length is 14 residues. Germline values: CDR1 MNHNS, CDR2 SASEGT. The CDR3 loop reads CASSPMLDGNEQYF. CDR3 nucleotide sequence: TGTGCCAGCAGTCCCATGTTGGACGGTAACGAGCAGTACTTC.

This clonotype was seen a few times. V usage is TRBV7-2 and J usage is TRBJ2-7; D unresolved. CDR3 length equals 15 residues. The germline V and J ends were trimmed by 5 bases and 3 bases, with 17 bases remaining between them. The V gene's germline CDR1 is SGHTA and CDR2 FQGNSA. The CDR3 coding sequence is TGTGCCAGCAGCCCAACGGCCGGAATTGGCTACGAGCAGTACTTC. Its translation is CASSPTAGIGYEQYF.

CDR3 in amino acids: CASSDGQGTEAFF. CDR3 sequence (DNA): TGTGCCAGCAGTGATGGACAGGGCACTGAAGCTTTCTTT. This chain connects TRBV6-1 to TRBJ1-1; TRBD1 agrees at 8 bases. The CDR3 sequence is 13 residues long. In germline, CDR1 is MNHNS, CDR2 SASEGT. J gave up 4 bases and V 3 bases, and 1 base lay outside the gene matches.

This chain joins TRBV11-2 and TRBJ2-1, with 7 bases aligning to TRBD1. The CDR3 covers 15 residues. Germline assignment: CDR1 SGHAT and CDR2 FQNNGV. The V gene end was trimmed by 2 bases and the J gene end by 4 bases; junction bases not matched to a gene: 5. CDR3 in DNA: TGTGCCAGCAGCTTATCGGGACAGAAATACAATGAGCAGTTCTTC. It translates to CASSLSGQKYNEQFF.

This clonotype has ten or more counts. This chain connects TRBV7-2 to TRBJ2-5, with D possibly called TRBD1 or TRBD2 (5 bases each). Trimming removed 1 base from V and 4 bases from J, with 7 bases in between. The CDR3 is 13 residues long. CDR1 and CDR2 (germline): SGHTA, FQGNSA. CDR3 protein: CASSLVGTETQYF. In DNA form, the CDR3 reads TGTGCCAGCAGCTTAGTGGGGACAGAGACCCAGTACTTC.

This clonotype was counted a few times. For the CDR3, the DNA is TGTGCCAGCAGGGCCAGGGCGGGTAGGTACAATGAGCAGTTCTTC. Protein: CASRARAGRYNEQFF. The chain recombines TRBV12-3 or TRBV12-4 with TRBJ2-1; D is tentatively TRBD1 or TRBD2 (5 bases each). The V end lost 6 bases, the J end lost 4 bases, and 16 bases lay between the germline ends. This CDR3 region has 15 residues.

The gene calls are TRBV6-6 and TRBJ1-5, with D uncertain. V was cut by 8 bases and J by 2 bases, with 4 bases left in between. CDR1 and CDR2 from the germline V gene are MNHNY and SVGAGI (reference sequence). This CDR3 has 11 amino acids. The CDR3 is CASGRNQPQHF. The CDR3 DNA is TGTGCCAGCGGACGCAATCAGCCCCAGCATTTT.

This clonotype was recorded a few times. This chain connects TRBV11-2 to TRBJ1-5; no firm D call. Germline loops: CDR1 SGHAT, CDR2 FQNNGV. This CDR3 comprises 13 residues. Trimming cost V 5 bases and J 0 bases, with 5 bases left between them. The CDR3 reads CASSLGSNQPQHF. CDR3 sequence (DNA): TGTGCCAGCAGCCTAGGTAGCAATCAGCCCCAGCATTTT.

This clonotype was seen only a few times. The V call is TRBV20-1, the J call TRBJ2-7; 7 bases fit TRBD2. The junction had 13 bases not matched to a gene; V was cut back by 4 bases and J by 4 bases. The germline gives CDR1 DFQATT, CDR2 SNEGSKA (reference sequence). The CDR3 spans 15 residues. Written as DNA, the CDR3 is TGCAGTGCTACCCCACTAGCGAACCCTATGTACGAGCAGTACGTC. It translates to CSATPLANPMYEQYV.

The J gene is TRBJ2-7, the V gene TRBV7-6; no clear D gene. The CDR3 is 13 amino acids. Deletions cut 4 bases from V and 3 bases from J, with 10 bases between. Germline assignment: CDR1 SGHVS and CDR2 FNYEAQ. The CDR3: CASSSPWDYEQYF. CDR3 bases: TGTGCCAGCAGCTCTCCGTGGGACTACGAGCAGTACTTC.

This clonotype was recorded a few times. The chain is built from TRBV6-5 and TRBJ2-2; a possible D gene is TRBD2 (5 bases). CDR3 length: 15 residues. Germline V gene lookup returns CDR1 MNHEY and CDR2 SVGAGI. Trimming took 2 bases from V and 2 from J, leaving 9 bases between them. The CDR3 reads CASSYLGVNTGELFF. Written as DNA, the CDR3 is TGTGCCAGCAGTTACCTCGGGGTAAACACCGGGGAGCTGTTTTTT.

This clonotype was counted once. The chain links TRBV30 to TRBJ2-1, with D perhaps matching TRBD1 or TRBD2 (5 bases each). Germline CDR1 and CDR2: GTSNPN and SVGIG (reference sequence). The CDR3 spans 14 residues. Trimming removed 8 bases from V and 0 bases from J, with 14 bases in between. The CDR3 reads CARGRVSSYNEQFF. As DNA, the CDR3 is TGTGCCAGGGGACGGGTAAGCTCCTACAATGAGCAGTTCTTC. The full variable domain, its missing parts supplied by reference TRBV30 and TRBJ2-1, is SQTIHQWPATLVQPVGSPLSLECTVEGTSNPNLYWYRQAAGRGLQLLFYSVGIGQISSEVPQNLSASRPQDRQFILSSKKLLLSDSGFYLCARGRVSSYNEQFFGPGTRLTVL.

In this sample, this clonotype turned up a few times. V and J are TRBV5-8 and TRBJ2-5, with D possibly matching TRBD1 (6 bases). Germline CDR1 is SGHTS and CDR2 is YDEGEE. The CDR3 spans 14 residues. Deletions cut 4 bases from V and 5 bases from J, with 15 bases between. The CDR3 region has the DNA TGTGCCAGCAGCCCGAGGGGGATTAAGGAGACCCAGTACTTC. Its translation: CASSPRGIKETQYF.

V gene TRBV27 combines with J gene TRBJ2-2; 8 nucleotides align to TRBD1. V lost 5 bases and J lost 8; bases outside the gene matches: 10. This CDR3 is 15 amino acids long. The germline V gene has CDR1 MNHEY and CDR2 SMNVEV (reference sequence). CDR3 DNA: TGTGCCAGCAGTCGTGGGACAGGAGACCTTGGGGAGCTGTTTTTT. It specifies CASSRGTGDLGELFF.

This chain links TRBV5-1 with TRBJ1-4; no clear D gene. The length of the CDR3 is 14 residues. V was trimmed by 0 bases and J by 8 bases, leaving 11 bases between them. The germline V gene encodes CDR1 SGHRS and CDR2 YFSETQ. CDR3 region: CASSLVGRSEKLFF. CDR3 bases: TGCGCCAGCAGCTTGGTCGGTAGGTCAGAAAAACTGTTTTTT.

This clonotype was seen only a few times. The chain has TRBV12-3 or TRBV12-4 and TRBJ1-4, with D perhaps matching TRBD1 (6 bases). The V end lost 2 bases, the J end lost 4 bases, and 8 bases lay between the germline ends. The CDR3 totals 14 residues. The CDR3 here is CASSLHRVNEKLFF. The CDR3 region has the DNA TGTGCCAGCAGTTTACACAGGGTTAATGAAAAACTGTTTTTT.

V usage is TRBV5-1 and J usage is TRBJ2-3; 10 nucleotides align to TRBD2. Germline V gene lookup returns CDR1 SGHRS and CDR2 YFSETQ. J was trimmed by 4 bases and V by 0 bases; bases with no gene match: 8. There are 17 residues in the CDR3. The CDR3 DNA follows: TGCGCCAGCAGCTTGGCGTTAGCGGGGGGAGGTGCAGATACGCAGTATTTT. The encoded protein is CASSLALAGGGADTQYF.